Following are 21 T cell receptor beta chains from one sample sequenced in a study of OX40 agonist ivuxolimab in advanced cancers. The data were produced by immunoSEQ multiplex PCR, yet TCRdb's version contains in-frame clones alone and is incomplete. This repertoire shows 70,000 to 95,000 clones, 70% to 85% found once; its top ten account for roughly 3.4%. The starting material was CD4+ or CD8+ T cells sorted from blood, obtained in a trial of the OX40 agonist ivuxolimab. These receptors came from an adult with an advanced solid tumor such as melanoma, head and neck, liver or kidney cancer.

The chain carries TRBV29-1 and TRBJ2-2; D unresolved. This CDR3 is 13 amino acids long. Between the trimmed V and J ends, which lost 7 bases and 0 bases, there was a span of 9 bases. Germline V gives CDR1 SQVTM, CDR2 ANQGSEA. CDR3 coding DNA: TGCAGCGGAGGAGAACCGAACACCGGGGAGCTGTTTTTT. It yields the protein CSGGEPNTGELFF.

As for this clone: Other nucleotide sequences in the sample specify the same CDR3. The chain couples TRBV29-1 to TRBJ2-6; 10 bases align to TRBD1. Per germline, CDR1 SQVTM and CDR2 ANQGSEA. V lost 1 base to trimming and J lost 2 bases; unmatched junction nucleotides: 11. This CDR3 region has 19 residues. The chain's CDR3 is CSVEVRTGGGPPGANVLTF. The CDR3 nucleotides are TGCAGCGTTGAAGTCCGGACAGGGGGGGGGCCGCCTGGGGCCAACGTCCTGACTTTC.

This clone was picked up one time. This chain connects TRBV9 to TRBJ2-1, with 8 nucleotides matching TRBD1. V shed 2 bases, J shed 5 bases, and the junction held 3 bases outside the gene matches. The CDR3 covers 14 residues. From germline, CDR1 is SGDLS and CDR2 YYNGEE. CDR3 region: CASSVTGDNNEQFF. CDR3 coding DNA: TGTGCCAGCAGCGTGACAGGGGATAACAATGAGCAGTTCTTC.

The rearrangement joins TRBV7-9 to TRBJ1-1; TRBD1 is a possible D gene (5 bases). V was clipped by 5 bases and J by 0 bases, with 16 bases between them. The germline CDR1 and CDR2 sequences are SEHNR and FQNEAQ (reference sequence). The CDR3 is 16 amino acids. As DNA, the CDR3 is TGTGCCAGCAGCCCCTCGGGGGGAGGGATGAACACTGAAGCTTTCTTT. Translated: CASSPSGGGMNTEAFF.

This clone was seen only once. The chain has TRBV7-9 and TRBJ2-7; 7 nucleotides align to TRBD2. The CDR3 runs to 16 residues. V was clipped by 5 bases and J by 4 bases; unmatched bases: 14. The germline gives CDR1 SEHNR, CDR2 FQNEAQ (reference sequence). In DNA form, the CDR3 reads TGTGCCAGCAGCGTACTCAGCCTGGCTAGCGGTTACGAGCAGTACTTC. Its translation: CASSVLSLASGYEQYF. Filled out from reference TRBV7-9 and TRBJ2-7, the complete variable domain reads DTGVSQNPRHKITKRGQNVTFRCDPISEHNRLYWYRQTLGQGPEFLTYFQNEAQLEKSRLLSDRFSAERPKGSFSTLEIQRTEQGDSAMYLCASSVLSLASGYEQYFGPGTRLTVT.

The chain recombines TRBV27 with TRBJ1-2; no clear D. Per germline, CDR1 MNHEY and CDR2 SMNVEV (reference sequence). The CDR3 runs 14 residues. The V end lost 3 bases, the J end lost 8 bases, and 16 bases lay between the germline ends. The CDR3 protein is CASSFDSGDSGYTF. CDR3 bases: TGTGCCAGCAGTTTCGACTCCGGAGATTCCGGCTACACCTTC.

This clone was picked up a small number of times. The CDR3 DNA reads TGTGCCAGCTCACCGGGACTAGCCAACAATGAGCAGTTCTTC. Protein sequence: CASSPGLANNEQFF. The V call is TRBV4-2, the J call TRBJ2-1, with 9 positions matching TRBD2. Looked up from germline, CDR1 is LGHNA and CDR2 is YNFKEQ. The J segment lost 5 bases and the V segment lost 8 bases, leaving 7 bases of the junction unmatched. The CDR3 runs to 14 residues.

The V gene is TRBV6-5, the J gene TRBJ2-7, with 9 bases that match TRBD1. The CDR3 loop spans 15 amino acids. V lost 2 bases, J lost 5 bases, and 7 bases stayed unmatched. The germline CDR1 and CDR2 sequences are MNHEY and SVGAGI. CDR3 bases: TGTGCCAGCAGTTACCCACAGGGGGCCCTCGACGAGCAGTACTTC. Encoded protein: CASSYPQGALDEQYF.

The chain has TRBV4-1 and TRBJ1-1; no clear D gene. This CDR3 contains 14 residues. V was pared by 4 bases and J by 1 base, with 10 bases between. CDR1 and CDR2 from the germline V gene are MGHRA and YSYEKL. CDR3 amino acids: CASSLGIRNTEAFF. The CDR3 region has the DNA TGCGCCAGCAGCCTGGGAATACGGAACACTGAAGCTTTCTTT.

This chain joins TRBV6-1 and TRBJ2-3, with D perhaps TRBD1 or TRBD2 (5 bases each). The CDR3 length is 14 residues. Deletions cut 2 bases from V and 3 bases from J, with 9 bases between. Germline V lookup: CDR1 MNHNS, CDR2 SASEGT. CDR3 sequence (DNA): TGTGCCAGCAGTGAAAGGTGGGGGACAGATACGCAGTATTTT. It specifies CASSERWGTDTQYF.

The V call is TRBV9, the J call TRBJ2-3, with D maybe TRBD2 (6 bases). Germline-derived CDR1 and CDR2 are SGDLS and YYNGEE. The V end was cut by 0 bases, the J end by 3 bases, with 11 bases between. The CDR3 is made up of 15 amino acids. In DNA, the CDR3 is TGTGCCAGCAGCGTAGGGGGCGGGACTACAGATACGCAGTATTTT. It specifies CASSVGGGTTDTQYF.

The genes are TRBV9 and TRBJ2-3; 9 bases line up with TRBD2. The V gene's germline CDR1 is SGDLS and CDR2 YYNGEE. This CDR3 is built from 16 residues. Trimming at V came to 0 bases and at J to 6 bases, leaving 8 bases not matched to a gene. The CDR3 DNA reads TGTGCCAGCAGCGTAGTGGGTAGCGGGAGAGCGGATACGCAGTATTTT. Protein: CASSVVGSGRADTQYF.

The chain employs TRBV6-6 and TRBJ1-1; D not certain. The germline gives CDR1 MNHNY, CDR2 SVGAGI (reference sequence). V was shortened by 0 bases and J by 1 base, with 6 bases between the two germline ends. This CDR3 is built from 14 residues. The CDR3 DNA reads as TGTGCCAGCAGTTACTCGATTTGGAACACTGAAGCTTTCTTT. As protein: CASSYSIWNTEAFF.

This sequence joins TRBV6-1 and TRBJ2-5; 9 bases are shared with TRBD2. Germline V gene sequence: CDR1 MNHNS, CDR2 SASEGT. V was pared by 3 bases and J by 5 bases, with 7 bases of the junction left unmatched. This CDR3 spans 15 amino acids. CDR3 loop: CASSDSSGSGETQYF. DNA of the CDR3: TGTGCCAGCAGTGATAGTAGCGGGAGCGGGGAGACCCAGTACTTC.

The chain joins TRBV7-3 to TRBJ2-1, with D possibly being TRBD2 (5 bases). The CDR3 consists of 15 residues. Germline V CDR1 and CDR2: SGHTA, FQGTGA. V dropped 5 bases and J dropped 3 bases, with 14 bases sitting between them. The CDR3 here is CASSKSGVGYNEQFF. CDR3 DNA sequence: TGTGCCAGCAGCAAGAGCGGAGTGGGCTACAATGAGCAGTTCTTC.

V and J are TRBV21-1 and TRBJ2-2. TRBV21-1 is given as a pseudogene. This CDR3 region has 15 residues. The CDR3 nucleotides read TGTGCCAGCAGCAAGGGACGGCGGAACACCGGGGAGCTGTTTTTT. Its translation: CASSKGRRNTGELFF.

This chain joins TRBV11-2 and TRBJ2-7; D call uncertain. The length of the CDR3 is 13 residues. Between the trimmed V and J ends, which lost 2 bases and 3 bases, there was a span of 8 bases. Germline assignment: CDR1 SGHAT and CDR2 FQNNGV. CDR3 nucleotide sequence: TGTGCCAGCAGCTTACTCCCCCACTACGAGCAGTACTTC. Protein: CASSLLPHYEQYF.

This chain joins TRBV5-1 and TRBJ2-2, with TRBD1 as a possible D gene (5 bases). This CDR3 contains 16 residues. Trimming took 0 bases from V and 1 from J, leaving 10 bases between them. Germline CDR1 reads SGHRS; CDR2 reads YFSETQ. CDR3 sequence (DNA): TGCGCCAGCAGCTTGGGGTCTGGACAGAACACCGGGGAGCTGTTTTTT. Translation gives CASSLGSGQNTGELFF.

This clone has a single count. CDR3 loop: CASSRTGDSYEQYF. CDR3 sequence (DNA): TGTGCCAGCAGCCGTACAGGAGACTCCTACGAGCAGTACTTC. This chain links TRBV7-8 with TRBJ2-7; D perhaps matches TRBD1 (5 bases). This CDR3 comprises 14 residues. Germline V lookup: CDR1 SGHVS, CDR2 FQNEAQ. Trimming took off 5 bases at V and 0 bases at J, with 11 bases between the two ends.

The CDR3 loop reads CASSPLESGRSDEQFF. In DNA form, the CDR3 reads TGTGCCAGCAGCCCCCTGGAGAGCGGGAGGTCCGATGAGCAGTTCTTC. The V and J genes are TRBV9 and TRBJ2-1; 9 bases align to TRBD2. The CDR3 extends over 16 amino acids. Germline V gene lookup returns CDR1 SGDLS and CDR2 YYNGEE. V lost 4 bases to trimming and J lost 8 bases; unmatched junction nucleotides: 13.

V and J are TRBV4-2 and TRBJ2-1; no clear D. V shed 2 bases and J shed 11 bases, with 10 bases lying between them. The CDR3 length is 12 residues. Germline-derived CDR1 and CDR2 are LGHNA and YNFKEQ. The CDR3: CASSQNSNQQFF. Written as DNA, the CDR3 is TGTGCCAGCAGCCAAAACAGTAATCAGCAGTTCTTC.